This TCR beta chain is from a study of blood T cell repertoires in COVID-19. Study context: There were acute and convalescent COVID-19 samples, and they came from the United States, Italy and Spain. T cells, B-cell-depleted T cells, or PBMCs supplied cDNA or gDNA.

Trimming took off 0 bases at V and 2 bases at J, with 14 bases between the two ends. Per the germline V gene, CDR1 is LGHNA and CDR2 is YSLEER. The CDR3 is made up of 16 amino acids. Source study methods: Amplifying reference gene primers gave estimates of nucleated cell counts. Assay used: immunoSEQ multiplex PCR; TCRdb lists only in-frame clones, some missing. Clonal size and the V and J genes are those of that table, whereas D and trimming came from the DNA. The sample lists around 260,000 clones, over 80% occurring once. The sequence came from a woman in her 70s with COVID-19, enrolled during active disease. Sequencing input: peripheral blood. The rearrangement uses TRBV4-3 and TRBJ2-7, with D possibly matching TRBD2 (5 bases). The CDR3 spells CASSQDYLAATYEQYF. DNA for the CDR3: TGCGCCAGCAGCCAAGATTACCTAGCCGCGACCTACGAGCAGTACTTC.